The next 12 T cell receptor beta chains were all read from a single sample in a study of CXCR3-negative and CXCR3-positive naive CD8 T cells. Their antigen targets remain unknown. Libraries of TRB cDNA were made by 5' RACE and carried UMIs. Using the 5' RACE reads, TCRdb records one entry per CDR3 protein without DNA. The sample features around 150,000 distinct CDR3 sequences, with about 0.37% in its top ten. Study-wide results and limits: The TRB CDR3s that CXCR3-positive naive cells carried were more hydrophobic than those of CXCR3-negative naive cells.

Input material: naive CXCR3+ CD8+ T cells from blood. As for subset: CD45RO-CCR7+CD27+CD95- naive CD8+ T cells expressing CXCR3 (TNR3+). The source is a human donor in good health. Some clones in this sample may be carry-over from other donors' samples.

The chain recombines TRBV28 with TRBJ2-7; the D call from TCRdb, TRBD1, cannot be confirmed without DNA. Germline CDR1 and CDR2: MDHEN and SYDVKM. The CDR3 extends over 12 amino acids. This chain's CDR3 is CASSLTSLEQYF.

The chain combines TRBV15 with TRBJ1-4. CDR3 size: 13 residues. Germline CDR1 reads LNHNV; CDR2 reads YYDKDF (reference sequence). The CDR3 sequence: CATAWALNEKLFF.

CDR3 sequence reads: CASRRTKTGSPSSGGGTDTQYF. The chain combines TRBV12-2 with TRBJ2-3; as DNA is missing, the TRBD2 call by TCRdb cannot be tested. TRBV12-2 is reported as a pseudogene. The CDR3 covers 22 residues.

V usage is TRBV7-9 and J usage is TRBJ1-1; TCRdb names TRBD1, which stays unverified in the absence of DNA. The CDR3 has 15 residues. Germline V gene sequence: CDR1 SEHNR, CDR2 FQNEAQ (reference sequence). CDR3 sequence reads: CASSRDRVGNTEAFF.

The chain carries TRBV15 and TRBJ2-5; TCRdb picks TRBD2, but there is no DNA to check that call. CDR1 and CDR2 (germline): LNHNV, YYDKDF (reference sequence). The length of the CDR3 is 17 residues. The CDR3 is CATSMNPARGPQETQYF.

The chain is built from TRBV28 and TRBJ2-7; TCRdb indicates TRBD1, and absent DNA this call remains unverified. CDR1 is MDHEN and CDR2 is SYDVKM in the germline V gene. This CDR3 spans 14 amino acids. This CDR3 reads CASTIRGISYEQYF.

The chain combines TRBV28 with TRBJ2-3; checking the TCRdb D call of TRBD2 is not possible without DNA. The CDR3 is 15 residues long. CDR1 and CDR2 (germline): MDHEN, SYDVKM. CDR3 residues: CASKRGSQDIDTQYF.

The gene calls are TRBV14 and TRBJ2-7. The CDR3 extends over 14 amino acids. CDR1 is SGHDN, CDR2 FVKESK, per germline. The CDR3 spells CASSQEVRSYEQYF. The full variable domain, rest sourced from reference TRBV14 and TRBJ2-7, is EAGVTQFPSHSVIEKGQTVTLRCDPISGHDNLYWYRRVMGKEIKFLLHFVKESKQDESGMPNNRFLAERTGGTYSTLKVQPAELEDSGVYFCASSQEVRSYEQYFGPGTRLTVT.

V gene TRBV14 combines with J gene TRBJ2-7. The germline V gene has CDR1 SGHDN and CDR2 FVKESK. The CDR3 covers 17 residues. The CDR3 is CASSQVKETVSSYEQYF.

The chain uses TRBV20-1 and TRBJ2-7; the TRBD1 assignment by TCRdb is unverifiable without DNA. This CDR3 has 14 residues. Germline loops: CDR1 DFQATT, CDR2 SNEGSKA (reference sequence). The CDR3 spells CSALNQPVSYEQYF.

The chain carries TRBV28 and TRBJ2-7. Germline V gene sequence: CDR1 MDHEN, CDR2 SYDVKM. This CDR3 region has 14 residues. The CDR3 sequence is CASSLTWGLYEQYF.

J is TRBJ1-1 and V is TRBV6-5. CDR3 length: 13 residues. Per germline, CDR1 MNHEY and CDR2 SVGAGI. The CDR3 spells CASIQRANTEAFF.